This T cell receptor (beta chain) was sequenced in a study of tumor-infiltrating lymphocytes in oesophageal squamous cell carcinoma. TCRdb called the PCR reads again in MiXCR, with one record for every CDR3 protein. The profile shows more than 10,000 distinct CDR3 sequences, over 50% of them singletons. Germline loops: CDR1 SGHVS, CDR2 FQNEAQ. The CDR3 length is 14 residues. The source material was esophageal tumor tissue. The chain uses TRBV7-8 and TRBJ2-3; 7 bases line up with TRBD1. TRBJ1-5 explains the end of the DNA better; the J call may be wrong. The clonotype was recovered from a female donor with esophageal squamous cell carcinoma. As DNA, the CDR3 is TGTGCCAGCAGCTTAGGACAGGGCTATCAGCCCCAGCATTTT. It codes for CASSLGQGYQPQHF.